The clone carrying this TCR beta chain came up a few times. Time point described: sample taken at primary tumor resection. Extraction of whole RNA from tumor, nontumor lung or frozen PBMC preceded unsorted sequencing. TCRdb passed the 5' RACE reads through MiXCR, listing each CDR3 protein once. The top ten clones hold 4.6% of a sample with more than 65,000 distinct CDR3 sequences, roughly 12% of them seen once. This specimen belongs to a study of spatial heterogeneity in lung cancer. Study summary: In the raw reads, each unique TCR and UMI combination was present more than ten times on average.

The CDR3 length is 15 residues. V shed 4 bases, J shed 4 bases, and the junction held 7 bases outside the gene matches. Germline V gene lookup returns CDR1 LGHDT and CDR2 YNNKEL (reference sequence). The sequence derives from a male donor with early-stage non-small cell lung cancer. This chain uses TRBV3-1 with TRBJ1-1; 9 bases match TRBD1. Sequenced here: PBMCs, sampled at surgery. The CDR3 loop reads CASSPQDRGATEAFF. CDR3 sequence (DNA): TGTGCCAGCAGCCCCCAAGACAGGGGGGCCACTGAAGCTTTCTTT. The whole variable domain, filled in from reference TRBV3-1 and TRBJ1-1, reads DTAVSQTPKYLVTQMGNDKSIKCEQNLGHDTMYWYKQDSKKFLKIMFSYNNKELIINETVPNRFSPKSPDKAHLNLHINSLELGDSAVYFCASSPQDRGATEAFFGQGTRLTVV.